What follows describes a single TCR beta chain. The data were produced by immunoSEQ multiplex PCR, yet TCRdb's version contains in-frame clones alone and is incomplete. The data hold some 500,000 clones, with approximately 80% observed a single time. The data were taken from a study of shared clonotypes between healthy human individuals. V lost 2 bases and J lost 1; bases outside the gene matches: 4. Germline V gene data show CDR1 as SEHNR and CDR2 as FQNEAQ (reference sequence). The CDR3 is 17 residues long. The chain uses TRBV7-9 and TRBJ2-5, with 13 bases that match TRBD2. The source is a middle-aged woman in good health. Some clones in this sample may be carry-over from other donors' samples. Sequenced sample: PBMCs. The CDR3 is CASSLSGLAGAQETQYF. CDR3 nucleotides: TGTGCCAGCAGCTTAAGTGGACTAGCGGGGGCCCAAGAGACCCAGTACTTC.